Below, 15 T cell receptor beta chains from the same sample are listed, as sequenced in a study of breast tumors, draining lymph nodes, adjacent tissues. TCRdb reprocessed the multiplex PCR reads via MiXCR and lists one record per CDR3 protein. The sample includes about 22,000 distinct CDR3 sequences, 58% of them seen just once. Sequenced material: breast tumor tissue. The receptors stem from a female donor with breast cancer. Some clones in this sample may be carry-over from other donors' samples.

This clonotype was seen at least ten times. This chain uses TRBV27 with TRBJ2-1; 11 positions agree with TRBD2. The germline V gene has CDR1 MNHEY and CDR2 SMNVEV (reference sequence). This CDR3 has 18 amino acids. The ends lost 3 bases at V and 4 bases at J; junction bases unmatched: 11. The CDR3 loop is CASSFLSSGRTSYNEQFF. As DNA, the CDR3 is TGTGCCAGCAGTTTTCTTTCTAGCGGGAGGACTTCATACAATGAGCAGTTCTTC.

The chain links TRBV4-3 to TRBJ1-2, with 7 positions matching TRBD1. V was clipped by 4 bases and J by 4 bases; unmatched bases: 9. CDR3 length: 15 residues. The germline V gene has CDR1 LGHNA and CDR2 YSLEER. The CDR3 bases are TGCGCCAGCAGCCCGAGCCGAGGGGGCTCCTATGGCTACACCTTC. As protein: CASSPSRGGSYGYTF.

The chain couples TRBV29-1 to TRBJ1-6; D not resolved. The ends were cut back, 6 bases at V and 18 bases at J, with 21 bases in the middle. The germline V gene has CDR1 SQVTM and CDR2 ANQGSEA. The CDR3 runs 12 residues. In nucleotides, the CDR3 is TGCAGCGTCTCCCCGGGAAGTCGCAAGCCCCACTTT. Its translation: CSVSPGSRKPHF. The entire variable domain, with the rest obtained from reference TRBV29-1 and TRBJ1-6, is as follows: SAVISQKPSRDICQRGTSLTIQCQVDSQVTMMFWYRQQPGQSLTLIATANQGSEATYESGFVIDKFPISRPNLTFSTLTVSNMSPEDSSIYLCSVSPGSRKPHFGNGTRLTVT.

The rearrangement uses TRBV20-1 and TRBJ2-1, with 12 bases identical to TRBD2. V was clipped by 1 base and J by 6 bases; unmatched bases: 13. The CDR3 totals 18 residues. CDR1 is DFQATT and CDR2 is SNEGSKA in the germline V gene (reference sequence). CDR3 bases: TGCAGTGCTAGAGTCCCCAGGACTAGCGGGATGGGAGGCAATGAGCAGTTCTTC. As protein: CSARVPRTSGMGGNEQFF.

This chain joins TRBV7-2 and TRBJ2-3; 14 bases are shared with TRBD2. The junction had 12 bases not matched to a gene; V was cut back by 5 bases and J by 2 bases. This CDR3 has 19 residues. The V gene's germline CDR1 is SGHTA and CDR2 FQGNSA. The CDR3 spells CASSLETRLAGGITDTQYF. As DNA, the CDR3 is TGTGCCAGCAGCCTAGAGACGAGACTAGCGGGAGGGATCACAGATACGCAGTATTTT.

This chain uses TRBV2 with TRBJ1-2, with D maybe TRBD1 (5 bases). The V end was cut by 5 bases, the J end by 2 bases, with 12 bases between. Germline CDR1 is SNHLY and CDR2 is FYNNEI. The CDR3 loop spans 14 amino acids. This CDR3 reads CASSPDKRNYGYTF. The DNA of the CDR3 is TGTGCCAGCAGTCCGGACAAAAGGAACTATGGCTACACCTTC.

This clonotype is deemed medium-sized (0.01 to 0.1%). V is TRBV7-6 and J is TRBJ1-2, with 7 nucleotides matching TRBD1. Germline loops: CDR1 SGHVS, CDR2 FNYEAQ. V dropped 5 bases and J dropped 2; count of bases not matched to a gene: 8. The CDR3 totals 15 residues. The CDR3 spells CASSTQQGTNYGYTF. Here the CDR3 DNA reads TGTGCCAGCAGCACCCAACAGGGGACCAACTATGGCTACACCTTC.

This clonotype was recorded at least ten times. The chain is built from TRBV10-3 and TRBJ2-1; D is undetermined. V lost 6 bases and J lost 0, with 9 bases in between. Germline CDR1 reads ENHRY; CDR2 reads SYGVKD. This CDR3 contains 14 residues. CDR3 in amino acids: CAISPGGSYNEQFF. The CDR3 region has the DNA TGTGCCATCAGCCCTGGCGGCTCCTACAATGAGCAGTTCTTC.

This clonotype was picked up many times. This sequence may be a read error, since a much larger clone differs from it by one base. CDR3 bases: TGTGCCAGCAGTCACGGACAGACCTATGGCTACACCTTC. Protein: CASSHGQTYGYTF. The V call is TRBV6-6, the J call TRBJ1-2, with a weak D call TRBD1 (6 bases). The germline V gene has CDR1 MNHNY and CDR2 SVGAGI (reference sequence). This CDR3 is 13 amino acids long. V gave up 5 bases and J gave up 4 bases, with 11 bases separating them.

The chain has TRBV19 and TRBJ1-2; TRBD1 agrees at 7 bases. CDR1 and CDR2 (germline): LNHDA, SQIVND (reference sequence). The trim removed 7 bases at V and 7 bases at J, leaving 6 bases unmatched. The CDR3 runs to 12 residues. The CDR3 loop is CASIDRVFGYTF. DNA for the CDR3: TGTGCCAGTATTGACAGGGTTTTTGGCTACACCTTC.

This clonotype has just a few counts. The V and J genes are TRBV7-9 and TRBJ2-1, with D perhaps matching TRBD2 (6 bases). Germline V CDR1 and CDR2: SEHNR, FQNEAQ (reference sequence). Trimming removed 0 bases from V and 8 bases from J, with 17 bases in between. There are 16 residues in the CDR3. CDR3 in DNA: TGTGCCAGCAGCTTAGCTATGGGGAGGTTTAGGCATGAGCAGTTCTTC. Translating it yields CASSLAMGRFRHEQFF.

A note on this clonotype: Possible read error: a much larger clone is one base away. This chain uses TRBV12-3 or TRBV12-4 with TRBJ1-1; no clear D gene. The CDR3 contains 13 residues. V lost 7 bases and J 4 bases, leaving 13 bases between the germline ends. The CDR3 coding sequence is TGTGCCAGCAATACCACGCGGACCACTGAAGCTTTCTTT. Amino acid sequence: CASNTTRTTEAFF.

The chain links TRBV4-1 to TRBJ2-1; TRBD2 aligns across 14 bases. The CDR3 loop spans 16 amino acids. Germline CDR1 MGHRA, CDR2 YSYEKL. V was pared by 0 bases and J by 10 bases, with 5 bases of the junction left unmatched. In nucleotides, the CDR3 is TGCGCCAGCAGCCAAGAAGGGGGACTAGCGGGGGTAGAGCAGTTCTTC. It specifies CASSQEGGLAGVEQFF.

The V and J genes are TRBV20-1 and TRBJ2-3; TRBD2 agrees at 8 bases. Losses at the gene ends were 3 bases for V and 4 bases for J; bases not matched to a gene: 6. Germline V gene lookup returns CDR1 DFQATT and CDR2 SNEGSKA (reference sequence). The CDR3 spans 14 residues. CDR3 nucleotides: TGCAGTGCTAGCGGGAGGGGGGGGGCAGATACGCAGTATTTT. It is translated as CSASGRGGADTQYF.

The chain links TRBV28 to TRBJ1-5, with D hard to call. The CDR3 loop spans 15 amino acids. Germline-derived CDR1 and CDR2 are MDHEN and SYDVKM. V lost 3 bases to trimming and J lost 5 bases, with 14 bases between them. CDR3 sequence reads: CASSFISGFDQPQHF. The CDR3 DNA sequence: TGTGCCAGCAGTTTTATTTCCGGTTTCGATCAGCCCCAGCATTTT.